Below, 19 T cell receptor beta chains from the same sample are listed, as sequenced in a study of blood T cell repertoires in COVID-19. The table came from immunoSEQ multiplex PCR; TCRdb's copy has only in-frame clones and leaves some out. The table shows hundreds of thousands of clones, with about 88% occurring only once. What was sequenced was peripheral blood. The receptors come from a woman aged 40 to 49 who had recovered from COVID-19.

DNA of the CDR3: TGTGCCAGCTCACCACGACAGGGTATTGGGTACAATGAGCAGTTCTTC. Translation: CASSPRQGIGYNEQFF. The V gene is TRBV18, the J gene TRBJ2-1, with 7 bases that match TRBD1. Germline assignment: CDR1 KGHSH and CDR2 LQKENI. The CDR3 is 16 residues long. The V and J ends lost 1 base and 4 bases, in that order; junction bases with no gene match: 7.

This clone was observed once. J is TRBJ2-1 and V is TRBV5-1; 8 bases line up with TRBD2. The junction had 13 bases not matched to a gene; V was cut back by 9 bases and J by 2 bases. CDR3 length equals 16 residues. CDR1 SGHRS and CDR2 YFSETQ come from the germline V gene. The CDR3 reads CATRVAGRAPYNEQFF. DNA for the CDR3: TGCGCCACCCGGGTCGCCGGGAGGGCCCCCTACAATGAGCAGTTCTTC.

V usage is TRBV11-3 and J usage is TRBJ2-6; D is possibly TRBD1 (6 bases). Germline-derived CDR1 and CDR2 are SGHNT and YENEEA. The CDR3 runs 16 residues. V was trimmed by 5 bases and J by 0 bases, leaving 11 bases between them. The CDR3 nucleotides are TGTGCCAGCAGCCCAGGGGTCGGCTCTGGGGCCAACGTCCTGACTTTC. It translates to CASSPGVGSGANVLTF.

V is TRBV6-2 or TRBV6-3 and J is TRBJ2-1; TRBD2 matches at 8 bases. V shed 6 bases, J shed 5 bases, and the junction held 18 bases outside the gene matches. The CDR3 contains 18 residues. Germline-derived CDR1 and CDR2 are MNHEY and SVGEGT. The CDR3 DNA sequence: TGTGCCAGCAGCCACCTCGGGGGGGGTTTTGGTCTCCACAATGAGCAGTTCTTC. Its translation: CASSHLGGGFGLHNEQFF.

The V gene is TRBV7-2, the J gene TRBJ2-7; 8 positions agree with TRBD1. V lost 5 bases to trimming and J lost 2 bases; unmatched junction nucleotides: 5. Germline values: CDR1 SGHTA, CDR2 FQGNSA. CDR3 length equals 14 residues. The CDR3 DNA is TGTGCCAGCAGCCGTACGACAGGGGCCTACGAGCAGTACTTC. It codes for CASSRTTGAYEQYF.

This chain links TRBV11-3 with TRBJ2-3; 10 bases map to TRBD2. V dropped 5 bases and J dropped 4; count of bases not matched to a gene: 12. Germline CDR1 SGHNT, CDR2 YENEEA. CDR3 length: 17 amino acids. The CDR3 DNA sequence: TGTGCCAGCAGCCTGGGAATTGGAGCGGGGGGGGCAGATACGCAGTATTTT. The encoded protein is CASSLGIGAGGADTQYF.

This clone appeared a single time. The J gene is TRBJ2-2, the V gene TRBV27; 8 bases fit TRBD2. The CDR3 has 14 amino acids. The germline CDR1 and CDR2 sequences are MNHEY and SMNVEV (reference sequence). V shed 4 bases, J shed 6 bases, and the junction held 4 bases outside the gene matches. The CDR3: CASSSGLAAGELFF. CDR3 coding DNA: TGTGCCAGCAGTTCCGGACTAGCTGCCGGGGAGCTGTTTTTT.

V usage is TRBV30 and J usage is TRBJ2-4, with D hard to call. Germline lookup yields CDR1 GTSNPN and CDR2 SVGIG (reference sequence). V shed 1 base and J shed 3 bases, with 4 bases lying between them. This CDR3 spans 12 amino acids. The DNA for the CDR3 is TGTGCCTGGAGTGCGGGCAAAAACATTCAGTACTTC. Residues: CAWSAGKNIQYF.

CDR3 in DNA: TGTGCCAGCAGTACACTAGCGGGAGCGGGCAAAAACATTCAGTACTTC. Translating it yields CASSTLAGAGKNIQYF. The chain links TRBV6-6 to TRBJ2-4, with 11 nucleotides matching TRBD2. Unmatched junction bases numbered 6, after V lost 5 bases and J lost 3 bases. CDR3 size: 16 residues. Germline V gives CDR1 MNHNY, CDR2 SVGAGI (reference sequence).

The J gene is TRBJ2-1, the V gene TRBV13, with TRBD2 identical over 8 bases. The germline V gene has CDR1 PRHDT and CDR2 FYEKMQ (reference sequence). The CDR3 spans 15 residues. V was clipped by 5 bases and J by 4 bases; unmatched bases: 7. DNA for the CDR3: TGTGCCAGCAGCCCCGTAGCGGGACCGTACAATGAGCAGTTCTTC. Its translation: CASSPVAGPYNEQFF.

The gene calls are TRBV28 and TRBJ1-2, with D tentatively TRBD1 (6 bases). Germline values: CDR1 MDHEN, CDR2 SYDVKM. The CDR3 loop spans 13 amino acids. Trimming cost V 6 bases and J 4 bases, with 12 bases left between them. For the CDR3, the DNA is TGTGCCAGCAGCCCAACAGGGACCTATGGCTACACCTTC. Amino acid sequence: CASSPTGTYGYTF.

V is TRBV18 and J is TRBJ1-1, with TRBD1 matching 8 bases. The V gene's germline CDR1 is KGHSH and CDR2 LQKENI. Losses at the gene ends were 3 bases for V and 4 bases for J; bases not matched to a gene: 7. CDR3 length: 15 residues. This CDR3 reads CASSPTTGGFTEAFF. The CDR3 nucleotides are TGTGCCAGCTCACCGACAACAGGGGGTTTCACTGAAGCTTTCTTT.

This clone is a singleton in its sample. The V gene is TRBV27, the J gene TRBJ1-6, with D perhaps TRBD1 (5 bases). From germline, CDR1 is MNHEY and CDR2 SMNVEV (reference sequence). Trimming shortened V by 2 bases and J by 9 bases, and 14 bases separated the two germline ends. The CDR3 has 15 residues. Written as DNA, the CDR3 is TGTGCCAGCAGTTTAGTGAAGGTGGGGGGTTCACCCCTCCACTTT. It specifies CASSLVKVGGSPLHF.

This rearrangement joins TRBV25-1 to TRBJ1-2, with TRBD1 as a possible D gene (5 bases). Germline V gene sequence: CDR1 MGHDK, CDR2 SYGVNS. The V end lost 1 base, the J end lost 8 bases, and 8 bases lay between the germline ends. The CDR3 covers 12 residues. The chain's CDR3 is CASSELGGGYTF. Written as DNA, the CDR3 is TGTGCCAGCAGTGAATTGGGGGGAGGCTACACCTTC.

This chain's CDR3 is CASRAEWDRVHEAFF. As DNA, the CDR3 is TGTGCCAGCAGGGCTGAGTGGGACAGAGTTCATGAAGCTTTCTTT. V gene TRBV7-8 combines with J gene TRBJ1-1; 7 bases fit TRBD1. Trimming removed 6 bases from V and 7 bases from J; junction bases left unmatched: 14. The CDR3 contains 15 residues. Germline-derived CDR1 and CDR2 are SGHVS and FQNEAQ.

With respect to this clone: The CDR3 end shows no conserved phenylalanine or tryptophan, and so a read error is likely. Because the CDR3's place on the DNA is in doubt, the DNA is left out and the CDR3 is given as listed by TCRdb. The chain recombines TRBV19 with TRBJ2-7; whether TRBD2, the table's D call, matches the DNA was not checked. Germline V gives CDR1 LNHDA, CDR2 SQIVND (reference sequence). The CDR3 spans 11 amino acids, including both terminal residues. CDR3 sequence: CATPGTGTSEL.

This clone was seen only once. The V call is TRBV7-6, the J call TRBJ2-2, with TRBD1 matching over 10 bases. The CDR3 is 15 amino acids. From germline, CDR1 is SGHVS and CDR2 FNYEAQ. After removal of 5 bases from V and 5 bases from J, the junction contained 5 bases not matched to a gene. Here the CDR3 reads CASSPGQGLTGELFF. Written as DNA, the CDR3 is TGTGCCAGCAGCCCGGGACAGGGGTTGACCGGGGAGCTGTTTTTT.

The chain uses TRBV7-9 and TRBJ2-5; 8 positions match TRBD2. Per germline, CDR1 SEHNR and CDR2 FQNEAQ (reference sequence). Trimming took 6 bases from V and 0 from J; bases not matched to a gene: 15. The CDR3 is 18 residues long. The CDR3 spells CASRAPMSGGPDQETQYF. The CDR3 DNA sequence: TGTGCCAGCAGGGCCCCGATGTCGGGAGGGCCAGACCAAGAGACCCAGTACTTC.

CDR3 in amino acids: CASSLSGTGVEKLFF. The CDR3 DNA is TGTGCCAGCAGCTTATCCGGGACAGGGGTCGAAAAACTGTTTTTT. The chain has TRBV7-3 and TRBJ1-4; the match to TRBD1 covers 10 bases. Germline V gene sequence: CDR1 SGHTA, CDR2 FQGTGA. The CDR3 is 15 amino acids. The trim removed 2 bases at V and 8 bases at J, leaving 5 bases unmatched. Variable domain in full (rest from reference TRBV7-3 and TRBJ1-4): GAGVSQTPSNKVTEKGKYVELRCDPISGHTALYWYRQSLGQGPEFLIYFQGTGAADDSGLPNDRFFAVRPEGSVSTLKIQRTERGDSAVYLCASSLSGTGVEKLFFGSGTQLSVL.